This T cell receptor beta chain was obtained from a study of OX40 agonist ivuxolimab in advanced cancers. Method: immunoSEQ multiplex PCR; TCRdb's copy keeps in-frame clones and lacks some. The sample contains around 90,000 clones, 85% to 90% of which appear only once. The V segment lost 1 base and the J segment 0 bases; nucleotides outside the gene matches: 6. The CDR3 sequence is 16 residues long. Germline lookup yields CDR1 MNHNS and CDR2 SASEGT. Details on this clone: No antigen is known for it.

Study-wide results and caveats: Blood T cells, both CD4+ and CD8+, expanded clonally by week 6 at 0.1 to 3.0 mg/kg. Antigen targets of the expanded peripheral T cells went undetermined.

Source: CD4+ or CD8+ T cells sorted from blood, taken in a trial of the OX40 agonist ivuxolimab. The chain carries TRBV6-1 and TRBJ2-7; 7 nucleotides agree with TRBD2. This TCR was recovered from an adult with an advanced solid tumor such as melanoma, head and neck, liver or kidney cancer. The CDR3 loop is CASSEDSREISYEQYF. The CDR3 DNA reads TGTGCCAGCAGTGAAGACTCGCGGGAGATCTCCTACGAGCAGTACTTC.